The entry below gives a single T cell receptor beta chain sequence along with its context. Its antigen remains unknown. The source material, RNA transcripts, was used to amplify TCR beta CDR3 regions. In the first-round RT-PCR of the TCR CDR3, the HTBI primer set was used. TCRdb used MiXCR to reprocess the multiplex PCR reads, holding one entry per CDR3 protein. Of hundreds of thousands of distinct CDR3 sequences listed, 11% to 15% are singletons. The V gene lost 6 bases and the J gene lost 5 bases, with 14 bases spanning the gap. The CDR3 extends over 14 amino acids. Germline lookup yields CDR1 MNHNS and CDR2 SASEGT. This entry comes from a study of T cells in Graves' hyperthyroidism and ophthalmopathy. Over 18 months, lack of ophthalmopathy progression marked Graves' hyperthyroidism as stable. Study outcomes and limitations: Most expanded thyroid clonotypes above 0.001 also appeared in blood. Ophthalmopathy onset followed model prediction by a median roughly 6.5 months. Stable hyperthyroidism was separated from ophthalmopathy by a model based on 13 V-J features.

The genes are TRBV6-1 and TRBJ1-5, with D maybe TRBD1 (6 bases). This receptor was identified in a woman aged 18-30 years with Graves' hyperthyroidism. The sample taken for sequencing was blood. The CDR3 here is CASSPKGGHQPQHF. In DNA form, the CDR3 reads TGTGCCAGCAGCCCGAAGGGGGGCCATCAGCCCCAGCATTTT.